Each of the 10 T cell receptor beta chains below was sequenced from the same sample in a study. TCRdb reprocessed the RT-PCR reads with MiXCR, giving one entry per CDR3 protein. Of more than 600,000 distinct CDR3 sequences listed, approximately 15% are singletons. The sequenced sample consisted of memory CD4+ T cells from blood. The receptor set was obtained from a female donor in good health, serving as a healthy control.

The chain links TRBV11-2 to TRBJ2-3, with 9 bases matching TRBD2. Losses at the gene ends were 4 bases for V and 3 bases for J; bases not matched to a gene: 11. This CDR3 contains 17 residues. Germline loops: CDR1 SGHAT, CDR2 FQNNGV. In DNA form, the CDR3 reads TGTGCCAGCAGCTCCCTCCTAGCGGGATCGTTTACAGATACGCAGTATTTT. Protein: CASSSLLAGSFTDTQYF.

This clonotype occurred a few times. The chain employs TRBV19 and TRBJ2-7; D tentatively reads TRBD1 or TRBD2 (5 bases each). Trimming shortened V by 5 bases and J by 4 bases, and 18 bases separated the two germline ends. CDR1 is LNHDA and CDR2 is SQIVND in the germline V gene (reference sequence). This CDR3 is built from 15 residues. The CDR3 nucleotides are TGTGCCAGTAGTTCCCCCACCAGAGGGACGTACGAGCAGTACTTC. It encodes CASSSPTRGTYEQYF.

The CDR3 region is CSASGIYEQYF. CDR3 bases: TGCAGTGCCAGCGGTATCTACGAGCAGTACTTC. The gene calls are TRBV20-1 and TRBJ2-7, with D perhaps TRBD2 (5 bases). V was clipped by 6 bases and J by 3 bases, with 9 bases between them. This CDR3 is 11 amino acids long. Germline V gene sequence: CDR1 DFQATT, CDR2 SNEGSKA (reference sequence).

In this sample, this clonotype turned up many times. The chain carries TRBV7-2 and TRBJ2-7; D uncertain. The V gene's germline CDR1 is SGHTA and CDR2 FQGNSA. The V and J ends lost 5 bases and 4 bases respectively, with 18 bases between them. This CDR3 has 15 residues. The CDR3 region is CASSPGGGMSYEQYF. CDR3 DNA: TGTGCCAGCAGCCCAGGCGGCGGAATGAGTTACGAGCAGTACTTC.

The CDR3 loop reads CASSYDTEETQYF. The CDR3 DNA is TGTGCCAGCAGCTATGACACAGAAGAGACCCAGTACTTC. This rearrangement joins TRBV5-6 to TRBJ2-5; no clear D. The CDR3 extends over 13 amino acids. Germline lookup yields CDR1 SGHDT and CDR2 YYEEEE. V gave up 3 bases and J gave up 3 bases, with 9 bases separating them. Full variable domain (remainder filled in from reference TRBV5-6 and TRBJ2-5): DAGVTQSPTHLIKTRGQQVTLRCSPKSGHDTVSWYQQALGQGPQFIFQYYEEEERQRGNFPDRFSGHQFPNYSSELNVNALLLGDSALYLCASSYDTEETQYFGPGTRLLVL.

The V gene is TRBV4-2, the J gene TRBJ2-5, with D possibly being TRBD1 (6 bases). The germline V gene has CDR1 LGHNA and CDR2 YNFKEQ. Between the trimmed V and J ends, which lost 6 bases and 5 bases, there was a span of 22 bases. The CDR3 has 16 residues. CDR3 bases: TGTGCCAGCAGTCCCGATTCGGGACAAATCGGGGAGACCCAGTACTTC. Translated, it gives CASSPDSGQIGETQYF.

This clonotype showed up many times. This chain connects TRBV6-5 to TRBJ2-5; 7 nucleotides line up with TRBD2. Germline CDR1 is MNHEY and CDR2 is SVGAGI. This CDR3 is 13 amino acids long. J lost 4 bases, V lost 5 bases, and 4 bases had no gene match. The CDR3 DNA reads TGTGCCAGCAGTAAGGGGAGGGGAGAGACCCAGTACTTC. Translation: CASSKGRGETQYF.

This clonotype was observed many times. This rearrangement joins TRBV27 to TRBJ2-5, with 11 nucleotides matching TRBD2. CDR3 length: 14 amino acids. Germline loops: CDR1 MNHEY, CDR2 SMNVEV (reference sequence). Losses at the gene ends were 6 bases for V and 6 bases for J; bases not matched to a gene: 6. The CDR3 bases are TGTGCCAGCAGCCTAGCGGGAGGCGGGAAGACCCAGTACTTC. Encoded protein: CASSLAGGGKTQYF.

DNA of the CDR3: TGTGCCAGCAGTCGGAGGGAAGGGGGTGATTCACCCCTCCACTTT. It translates to CASSRREGGDSPLHF. J is TRBJ1-6 and V is TRBV4-2, with D tentatively TRBD1 (6 bases). Trimming removed 6 bases at V and 8 bases at J, with 17 bases between. The CDR3 is made up of 15 amino acids. Per germline, CDR1 LGHNA and CDR2 YNFKEQ.

This clonotype was detected a few times. The V and J genes are TRBV6-6 and TRBJ1-5; TRBD1 aligns across 8 bases. Germline-derived CDR1 and CDR2 are MNHNY and SVGAGI (reference sequence). CDR3 length: 13 residues. V lost 11 bases to trimming and J lost 3 bases; unmatched junction nucleotides: 6. The CDR3, as DNA: TGTGCCGGCCGGACAGGGATCAATCAGCCCCAGCATTTT. It specifies CAGRTGINQPQHF.